The clone carrying this TCR beta chain was counted at least ten times. The antigen is not known. The data derive from a study of CD8 T cells in ankylosing spondylitis. Study conclusions and caveats: A TCR beta motif made of about 8 highly homologous variants seemed typical of ankylosing spondylitis blood. Matched ankylosing spondylitis synovial fluid reportedly showed significant enrichment of disease-linked clones. Some of the motif variants had earlier been found in reactive arthritis patients' fluid and blood.

Per germline, CDR1 DFQATT and CDR2 SNEGSKA (reference sequence). Trimming removed 2 bases at V and 9 bases at J, with 14 bases between. The CDR3 runs 13 residues. Quantitative 5'-RACE with molecular barcodes was used to make the TCR beta libraries. TCRdb independently ran MiXCR on the 5' RACE reads; one entry per CDR3 protein. The sample holds 200,000 or so distinct CDR3 sequences; 18% are singletons and the top ten take around 4.5%. The TCR comes from a male donor between 10 and 30 years old with ankylosing spondylitis or in good health (not recorded which). Sequencing used blood, either unsorted or a sorted T cell fraction (not recorded which). This rearrangement joins TRBV20-1 to TRBJ2-1; D is ambiguous. CDR3 sequence reads: CSARLGHMLEQFF. The CDR3 nucleotides are TGCAGTGCTAGACTCGGGCATATGCTTGAGCAGTTCTTC.